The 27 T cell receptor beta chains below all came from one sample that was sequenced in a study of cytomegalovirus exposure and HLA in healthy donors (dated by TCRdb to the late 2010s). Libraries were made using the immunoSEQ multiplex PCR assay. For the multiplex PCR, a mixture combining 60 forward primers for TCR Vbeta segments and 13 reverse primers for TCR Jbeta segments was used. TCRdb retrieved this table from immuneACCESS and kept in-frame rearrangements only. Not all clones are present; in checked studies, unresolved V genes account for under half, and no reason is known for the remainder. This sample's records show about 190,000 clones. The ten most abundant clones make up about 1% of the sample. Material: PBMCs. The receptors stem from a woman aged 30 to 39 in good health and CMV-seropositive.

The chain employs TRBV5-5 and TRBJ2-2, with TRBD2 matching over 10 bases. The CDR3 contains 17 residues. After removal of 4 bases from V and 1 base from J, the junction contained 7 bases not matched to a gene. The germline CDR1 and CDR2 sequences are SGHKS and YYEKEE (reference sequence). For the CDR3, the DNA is TGTGCCAGCAGCGATCCGGGACTAGCGATGAACACCGGGGAGCTGTTTTTT. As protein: CASSDPGLAMNTGELFF.

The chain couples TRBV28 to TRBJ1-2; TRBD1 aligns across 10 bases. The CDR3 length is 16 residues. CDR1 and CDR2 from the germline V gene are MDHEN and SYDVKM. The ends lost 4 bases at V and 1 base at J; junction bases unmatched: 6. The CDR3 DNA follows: TGTGCCAGCAGTTATCCAGACAGGGGGCTTAACTATGGCTACACCTTC. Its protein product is CASSYPDRGLNYGYTF.

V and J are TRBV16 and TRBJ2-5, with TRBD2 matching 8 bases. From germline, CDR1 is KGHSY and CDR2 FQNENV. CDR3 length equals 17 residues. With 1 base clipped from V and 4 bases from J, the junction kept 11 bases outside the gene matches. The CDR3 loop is CASSQLHSGVPGETQYF. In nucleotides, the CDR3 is TGTGCCAGCAGCCAATTACATAGCGGGGTACCCGGAGAGACCCAGTACTTC.

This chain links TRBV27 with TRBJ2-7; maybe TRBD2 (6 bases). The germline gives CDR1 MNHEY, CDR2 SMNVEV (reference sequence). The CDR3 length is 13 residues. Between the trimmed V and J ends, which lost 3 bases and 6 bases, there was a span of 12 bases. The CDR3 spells CASSLEGFGEQYF. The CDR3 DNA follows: TGTGCCAGCAGTTTGGAGGGATTCGGCGAGCAGTACTTC.

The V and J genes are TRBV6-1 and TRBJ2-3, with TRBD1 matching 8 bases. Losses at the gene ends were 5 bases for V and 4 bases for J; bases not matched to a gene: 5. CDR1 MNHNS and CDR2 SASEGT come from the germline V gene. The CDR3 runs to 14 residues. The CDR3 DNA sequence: TGTGCCAGCAGTCAGGGGGCAAGCGCAGATACGCAGTATTTT. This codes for CASSQGASADTQYF.

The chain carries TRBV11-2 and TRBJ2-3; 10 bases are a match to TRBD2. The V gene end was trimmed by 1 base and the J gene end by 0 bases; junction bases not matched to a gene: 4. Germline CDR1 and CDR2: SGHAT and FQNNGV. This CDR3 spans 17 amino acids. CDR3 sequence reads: CASSLGLAGGSTDTQYF. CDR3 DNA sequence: TGTGCCAGCAGCTTAGGGTTAGCGGGGGGCAGCACAGATACGCAGTATTTT.

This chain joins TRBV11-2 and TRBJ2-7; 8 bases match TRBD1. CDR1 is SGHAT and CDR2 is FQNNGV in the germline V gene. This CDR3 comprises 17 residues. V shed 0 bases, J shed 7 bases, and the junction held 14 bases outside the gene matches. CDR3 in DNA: TGTGCCAGCAGCTTAGATTATGGCAGGGGGCAGGCTGGGGAGCAGTACTTC. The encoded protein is CASSLDYGRGQAGEQYF.

Written as DNA, the CDR3 is TGTGCCAGCAAGAGCGGGGGGGGCCACGAGCAGTACTTC. It translates to CASKSGGGHEQYF. This rearrangement joins TRBV19 to TRBJ2-7, with 10 positions matching TRBD2. V trimming: 9 bases; J trimming: 5 bases; junction bases outside the gene matches: 7. The CDR3 sequence is 13 residues long. CDR1 is LNHDA and CDR2 is SQIVND in the germline V gene (reference sequence).

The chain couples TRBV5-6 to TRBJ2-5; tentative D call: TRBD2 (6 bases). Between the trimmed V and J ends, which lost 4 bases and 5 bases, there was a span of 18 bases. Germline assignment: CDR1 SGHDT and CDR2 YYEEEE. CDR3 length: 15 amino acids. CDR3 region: CASSQVTARGETQYF. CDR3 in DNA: TGTGCCAGCAGCCAGGTGACTGCCCGGGGGGAGACCCAGTACTTC.

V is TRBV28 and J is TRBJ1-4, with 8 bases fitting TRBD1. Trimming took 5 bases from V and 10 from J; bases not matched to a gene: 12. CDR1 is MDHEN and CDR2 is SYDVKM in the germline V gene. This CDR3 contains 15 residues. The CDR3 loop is CASSVTGTGIGKLFF. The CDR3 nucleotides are TGTGCCAGCAGTGTCACCGGGACAGGTATTGGAAAACTGTTTTTT.

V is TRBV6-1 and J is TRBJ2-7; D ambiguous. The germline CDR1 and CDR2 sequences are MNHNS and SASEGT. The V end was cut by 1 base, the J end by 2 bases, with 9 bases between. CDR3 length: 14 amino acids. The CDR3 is CASSEVYGAYEQYF. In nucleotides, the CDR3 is TGTGCCAGCAGTGAAGTTTACGGAGCCTACGAGCAGTACTTC.

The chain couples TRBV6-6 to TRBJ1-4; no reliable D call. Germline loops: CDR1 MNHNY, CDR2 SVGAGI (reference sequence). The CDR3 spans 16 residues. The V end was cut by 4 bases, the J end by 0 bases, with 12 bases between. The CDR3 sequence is CASSSPSTPTNEKLFF. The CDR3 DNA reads TGTGCCAGCAGTTCTCCTTCTACCCCAACTAATGAAAAACTGTTTTTT.

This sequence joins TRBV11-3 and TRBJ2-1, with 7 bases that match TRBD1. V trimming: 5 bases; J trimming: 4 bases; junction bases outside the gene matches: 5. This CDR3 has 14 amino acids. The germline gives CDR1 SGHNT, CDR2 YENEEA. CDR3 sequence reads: CASSQGTVYNEQFF. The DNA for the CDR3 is TGTGCCAGCAGCCAAGGGACAGTTTACAATGAGCAGTTCTTC.

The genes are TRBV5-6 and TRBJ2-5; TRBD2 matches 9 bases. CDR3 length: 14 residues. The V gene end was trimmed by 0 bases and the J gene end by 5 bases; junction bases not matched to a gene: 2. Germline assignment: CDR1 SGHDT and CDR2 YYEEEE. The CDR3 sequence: CASSLAAGGETQYF. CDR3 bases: TGTGCCAGCAGCTTGGCCGCGGGGGGGGAGACCCAGTACTTC.

CDR3 sequence reads: CASSLSGTGSYNEQFF. For the CDR3, the DNA is TGTGCCAGCAGCTTAAGCGGGACGGGGTCCTACAATGAGCAGTTCTTC. The chain recombines TRBV7-7 with TRBJ2-1; 7 nucleotides line up with TRBD2. This CDR3 is 16 amino acids long. With 2 bases clipped from V and 1 base from J, the junction kept 5 bases outside the gene matches. The V gene's germline CDR1 is SSHAT and CDR2 FNYEAQ (reference sequence). Combining the CDR3 with reference TRBV7-7 and TRBJ2-1 gives the whole variable domain GAGVSQSPRYKVTKRGQDVTLRCDPISSHATLYWYQQALGQGPEFLTYFNYEAQPDKSGLPSDRFSAERPEGSISTLTIQRTEQRDSAMYRCASSLSGTGSYNEQFFGPGTRLTVL.

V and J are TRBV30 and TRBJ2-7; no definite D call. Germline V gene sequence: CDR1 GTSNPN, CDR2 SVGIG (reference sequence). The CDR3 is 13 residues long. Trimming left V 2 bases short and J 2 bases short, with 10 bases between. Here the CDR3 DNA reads TGTGCCTGGAGTCCACAGCTAACCTACGAGCAGTACTTC. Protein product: CAWSPQLTYEQYF.

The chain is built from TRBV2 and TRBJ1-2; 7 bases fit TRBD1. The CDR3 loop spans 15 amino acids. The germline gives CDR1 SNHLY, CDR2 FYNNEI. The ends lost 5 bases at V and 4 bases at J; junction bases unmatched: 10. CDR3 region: CASSRDSFRIYGYTF. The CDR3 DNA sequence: TGTGCCAGCAGTAGGGACAGCTTTCGTATCTATGGCTACACCTTC. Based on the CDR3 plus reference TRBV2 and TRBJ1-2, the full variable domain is EPEVTQTPSHQVTQMGQEVILRCVPISNHLYFYWYRQILGQKVEFLVSFYNNEISEKSEIFDDQFSVERPDGSNFTLKIRSTKLEDSAMYFCASSRDSFRIYGYTFGSGTRLTVV.

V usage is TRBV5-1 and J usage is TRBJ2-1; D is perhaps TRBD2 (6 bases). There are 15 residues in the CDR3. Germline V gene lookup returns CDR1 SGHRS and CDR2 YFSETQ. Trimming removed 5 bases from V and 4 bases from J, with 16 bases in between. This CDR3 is CASSIGIGRYNEQFF. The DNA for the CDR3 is TGCGCCAGCAGTATTGGAATCGGGAGATACAATGAGCAGTTCTTC.

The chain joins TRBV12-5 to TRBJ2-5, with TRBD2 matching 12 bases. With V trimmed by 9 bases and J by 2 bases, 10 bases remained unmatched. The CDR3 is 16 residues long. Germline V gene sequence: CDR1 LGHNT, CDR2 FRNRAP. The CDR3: CARGALAGGRQETQYF. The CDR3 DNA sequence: TGTGCTAGGGGGGCACTAGCGGGGGGACGGCAAGAGACCCAGTACTTC. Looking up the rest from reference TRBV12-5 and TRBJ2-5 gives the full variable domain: DARVTQTPRHKVTEMGQEVTMRCQPILGHNTVFWYRQTMMQGLELLAYFRNRAPLDDSGMPKDRFSAEMPDATLATLKIQPSEPRDSAVYFCARGALAGGRQETQYFGPGTRLLVL.

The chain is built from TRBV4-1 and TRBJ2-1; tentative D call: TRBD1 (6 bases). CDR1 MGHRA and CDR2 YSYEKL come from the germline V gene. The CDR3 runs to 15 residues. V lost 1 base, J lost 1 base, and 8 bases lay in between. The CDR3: CASSQGQDSYNEQFF. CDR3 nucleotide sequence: TGCGCCAGCAGCCAAGGACAGGATTCCTACAATGAGCAGTTCTTC.

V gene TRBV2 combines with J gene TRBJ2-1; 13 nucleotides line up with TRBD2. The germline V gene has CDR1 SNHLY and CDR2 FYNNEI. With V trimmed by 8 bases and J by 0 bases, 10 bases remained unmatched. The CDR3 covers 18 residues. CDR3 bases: TGTGCCAGCCTGACTAGCGGGGGGCCCGCACGCTCCTACAATGAGCAGTTCTTC. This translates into CASLTSGGPARSYNEQFF.

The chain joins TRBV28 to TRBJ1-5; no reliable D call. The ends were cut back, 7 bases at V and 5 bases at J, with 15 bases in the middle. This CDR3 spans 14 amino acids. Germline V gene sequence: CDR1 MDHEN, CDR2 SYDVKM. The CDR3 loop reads CASTLLGGDQPQHF. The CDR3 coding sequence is TGTGCCAGCACACTTTTGGGCGGGGATCAGCCCCAGCATTTT.

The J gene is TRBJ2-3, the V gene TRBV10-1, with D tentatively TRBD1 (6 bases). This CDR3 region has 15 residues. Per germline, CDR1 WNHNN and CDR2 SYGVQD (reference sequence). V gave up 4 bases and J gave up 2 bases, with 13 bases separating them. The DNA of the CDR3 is TGCGCCAGCAGTGTCGGACAGACCCTCACAGATACGCAGTATTTT. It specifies CASSVGQTLTDTQYF.

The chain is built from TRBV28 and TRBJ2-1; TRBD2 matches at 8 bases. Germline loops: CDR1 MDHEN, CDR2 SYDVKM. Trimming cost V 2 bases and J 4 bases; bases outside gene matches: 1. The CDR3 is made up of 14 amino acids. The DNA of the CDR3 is TGTGCCAGCAGTTTACGGGGGGGATACAATGAGCAGTTCTTC. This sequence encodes CASSLRGGYNEQFF.

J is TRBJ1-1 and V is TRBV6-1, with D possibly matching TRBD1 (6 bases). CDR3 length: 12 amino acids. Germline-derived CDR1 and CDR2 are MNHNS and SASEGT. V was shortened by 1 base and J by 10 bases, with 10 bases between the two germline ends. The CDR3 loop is CASSEGTVRAFF. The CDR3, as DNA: TGTGCCAGCAGTGAAGGGACAGTGCGAGCTTTCTTT.

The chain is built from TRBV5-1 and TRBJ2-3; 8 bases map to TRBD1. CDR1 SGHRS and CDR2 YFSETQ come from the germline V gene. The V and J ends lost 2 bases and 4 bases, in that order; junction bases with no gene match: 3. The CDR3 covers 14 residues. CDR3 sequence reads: CASSFRTGPDTQYF. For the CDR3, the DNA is TGCGCCAGCAGCTTCCGGACAGGGCCAGATACGCAGTATTTT.

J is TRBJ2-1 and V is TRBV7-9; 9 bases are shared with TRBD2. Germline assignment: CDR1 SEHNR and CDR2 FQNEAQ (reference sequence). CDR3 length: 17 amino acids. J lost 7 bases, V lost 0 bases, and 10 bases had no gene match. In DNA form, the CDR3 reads TGTGCCAGCAGCTTAGCGGGGGGTAGCGGGAGAGGGAATGAGCAGTTCTTC. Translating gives CASSLAGGSGRGNEQFF.